Shown below are 8 T cell receptor beta chains from a single sample sequenced in a study of blood T cell repertoires in COVID-19. Assay used: immunoSEQ multiplex PCR; TCRdb lists only in-frame clones, some missing. Here the sample spans some 150,000 clones, approximately 86% being singletons. The sequenced sample consisted of PBMCs or T cells enriched from blood (not recorded which). Receptor source: a middle-aged woman who had recovered from COVID-19.

The gene calls are TRBV6-5 and TRBJ2-5; tentatively, D is TRBD1 (6 bases). The V end was cut by 4 bases, the J end by 1 base, with 10 bases between. The germline gives CDR1 MNHEY, CDR2 SVGAGI. This CDR3 comprises 14 residues. CDR3 DNA sequence: TGTGCCAGCAGTTCTACGGACAGCCAAGAGACCCAGTACTTC. This encodes CASSSTDSQETQYF.

The chain has TRBV27 and TRBJ2-5, with 7 bases that match TRBD2. The V and J ends lost 4 bases and 4 bases, in that order; junction bases with no gene match: 6. This CDR3 contains 14 residues. Germline V gene data show CDR1 as MNHEY and CDR2 as SMNVEV (reference sequence). The CDR3, as DNA: TGTGCCAGCAGTTCCCTGGGGAGGGTAGAGACCCAGTACTTC. It specifies CASSSLGRVETQYF.

V gene TRBV7-8 combines with J gene TRBJ2-7; 8 nucleotides match TRBD1. V dropped 5 bases and J dropped 4; count of bases not matched to a gene: 7. Germline V CDR1 and CDR2: SGHVS, FQNEAQ. The CDR3 has 14 residues. CDR3 protein: CASSPGTGLYEQYF. The DNA for the CDR3 is TGTGCCAGCAGCCCCGGGACAGGACTTTACGAGCAGTACTTC.

Comments on this clone: A read error may account for a junction end that differs from germline. The DNA of the CDR3 is TGTGCCAGTAGTAACGGTTATGACAGGGTCTCTTTGCACTTC. Translated: CASSNGYDRVSLHF. The chain employs TRBV19 and TRBJ2-4; the match to TRBD1 covers 7 bases. Germline CDR1 and CDR2: LNHDA and SQIVND (reference sequence). The CDR3 is made up of 14 amino acids.

Here the CDR3 DNA reads TGTGCCAGCAGCTTAGTAGCGGGGGGTTTCAGAACAGATACGCAGTATTTT. This codes for CASSLVAGGFRTDTQYF. The V and J genes are TRBV7-2 and TRBJ2-3; 10 bases align to TRBD2. The V segment lost 1 base and the J segment 3 bases; nucleotides outside the gene matches: 7. The CDR3 length is 17 residues. The germline V gene has CDR1 SGHTA and CDR2 FQGNSA.

This chain joins TRBV10-3 and TRBJ2-7; D gene unclear. The germline gives CDR1 ENHRY, CDR2 SYGVKD. Trimming cost V 2 bases and J 2 bases, with 7 bases left between them. This CDR3 contains 13 residues. The CDR3 here is CAISEGSPYEQYF. CDR3 nucleotide sequence: TGTGCCATCAGTGAGGGCAGTCCCTACGAGCAGTACTTC.

The V call is TRBV19, the J call TRBJ1-2; D perhaps matches TRBD1 (5 bases). Germline V gene data show CDR1 as LNHDA and CDR2 as SQIVND (reference sequence). Between the trimmed V and J ends, which lost 1 base and 4 bases, there was a span of 7 bases. The CDR3 spans 13 residues. Here the CDR3 DNA reads TGTGCCAGTAGTATAGGACAGAGCTATGGCTACACCTTC. As protein: CASSIGQSYGYTF.

The V and J genes are TRBV5-1 and TRBJ2-2; D possibly corresponds to TRBD2 (5 bases). V was clipped by 4 bases and J by 6 bases, with 19 bases between them. Germline V gives CDR1 SGHRS, CDR2 YFSETQ. This CDR3 comprises 16 residues. The CDR3 reads CASSPNPSSSSGELFF. CDR3 DNA: TGCGCCAGCAGCCCTAATCCTTCTAGCAGTTCCGGGGAGCTGTTTTTT.